This paragraph covers one T cell receptor (beta chain) sequence. The antigen is undetermined. This sample is part of a study of T cells in narcolepsy. Overall study context: Donors had narcolepsy type 1 or type 2, or were healthy controls.

Study-wide results and caveats: Healthy controls reportedly lacked the autoreactive clonotypes serially found in patients' blood. HCRT-specific and TRIB2-specific autoreactive clonotypes appeared among same-patient CSF and blood CD4+ clonotypes.

Germline V gene sequence: CDR1 MDHEN, CDR2 SYDVKM. CDR3 size: 10 residues. V lost 8 bases and J lost 8, with 7 bases in between. This table comes from immunoSEQ multiplex PCR, and its TCRdb copy is limited to in-frame clones, with some not included. The repertoire holds approximately 26,000 clones, with roughly four fifths as singletons. The rearrangement links TRBV28 to TRBJ2-1; D gene unclear. The receptor's source is a human donor in good health. Source material: memory (CD45RA-) CD4+ T cells from blood. The CDR3 region is CASSDHEQFF. The CDR3 DNA reads as TGTGCCAGCTCGGACCATGAGCAGTTCTTC.